Listed below are T cell receptor beta chains from one sample, sequenced in a study of neurological immune-mediated disorders. TCRdb passed the 5' RACE reads through MiXCR, listing each CDR3 protein once. The sample records 55,000 to 75,000 distinct CDR3 sequences, over 2% being singletons. The sequencing input was PBMCs. All receptors derive from a man aged 45-60 years with multiple sclerosis. CDR3s include the opening cysteine and the closing phenylalanine or tryptophan. The D gene is left open where the match is weak. Expanded clones are given a class, and other clones once, few, many or no size at all.

v_gene,j_gene,abundance,d_gene,CDR3nt,CDR3aa
TRBV19,TRBJ1-1,NA,NA,TGTGCCAGTCGAAACGCCGGGACGGGGAACACTGAAGCTTTCTTT,CASRNAGTGNTEAFF
TRBV15,TRBJ2-1,many,NA,TGTGCCACCAGCAGAGATCGGACTCAGGTGGGAATAAGCTCCTACAATGAGCAGTTCTTC,CATSRDRTQVGISSYNEQFF
TRBV5-1,TRBJ2-3,many,NA,TGCGCCAGCAGCTTGGAGGTAGCTAGCGCAGATACGCAGTATTTT,CASSLEVASADTQYF
TRBV29-1,TRBJ2-7,many,TRBD1,TGCAGCGCCGAGGAAGGGACAGGCTTAAGGAGGTACTTC,CSAEEGTGLRRYF
TRBV7-2,TRBJ2-7,many,TRBD1,TGTGCCAGCAGCTTAGTACAGGGGGCTACCTACGAGCAGTACTTC,CASSLVQGATYEQYF
TRBV3-1,TRBJ1-1,many,NA,TGTGCCAGCAGCCAAGAGGGAGTAGCTTTCTTT,CASSQEGVAFF
TRBV7-8,TRBJ2-7,many,NA,TGTGCCAGCAGCTTACGTCCGGCACTCTCCTACGAGCAGTACTTC,CASSLRPALSYEQYF
TRBV28,TRBJ2-3,many,NA,TGTGCCACCTTGGGGGGAGGCACAGATACGCAGTATTTT,CATLGGGTDTQYF
TRBV7-6,TRBJ2-7,many,NA,TGTGCCAGCAGCCCCCCCGGGGGAGGCGAGCAGTACTTC,CASSPPGGGEQYF
TRBV12-3/TRBV12-4,TRBJ2-5,many,NA,TGTGCCAGCAGGACCCGAGGGGACGGGGCGGAGACCCAGTACTTC,CASRTRGDGAETQYF
TRBV7-8,TRBJ1-1,many,NA,TGTGCCAGCAGCTTAGGTGAGGGTACTAGTGCTTTCTTT,CASSLGEGTSAFF
TRBV20-1,TRBJ1-1,many,NA,TGCAGTGTTCCGGGAAGGGGTGAAGCTTTCTTT,CSVPGRGEAFF
TRBV15,TRBJ2-2,many,NA,TGTGCCACCAGCGGGGTCTTGGACACCGGGGAGCTGTTTTTT,CATSGVLDTGELFF
TRBV5-1,TRBJ1-2,many,TRBD1,TGCGCCAGCAGCGCTGGGACAGGGGGCGACTATGGCTACACCTTC,CASSAGTGGDYGYTF
TRBV7-6,TRBJ1-1,many,TRBD1,TGTGCCAGCAGCCTGGACAGGGGGCGGGTAAACACTGAAGCTTTCTTT,CASSLDRGRVNTEAFF
TRBV5-1,TRBJ2-2,many,NA,TGCGCCAGCAGCTTGGCCGGCCCCGGCACCGGGGAGCTGTTTTTT,CASSLAGPGTGELFF
TRBV20-1,TRBJ2-5,many,TRBD1,TGCAGTGTTCAAAGGCAGGGGGCGAATTCAGAGACCCAGTACTTC,CSVQRQGANSETQYF
TRBV20-1,TRBJ1-2,many,NA,TGCAGTGCTAATCACCCATCGGACGGCTACACCTTC,CSANHPSDGYTF
TRBV12-3/TRBV12-4,TRBJ2-1,few,NA,TGTGCCAGCAGTTCATCCGGAGACTACTCCAATGAGCAGTTCTTC,CASSSSGDYSNEQFF
TRBV7-2,TRBJ2-3,many,NA,TGTGCCAGCAGCCTCTCGGGGCGCACAGATACGCAGTATTTT,CASSLSGRTDTQYF
TRBV4-1,TRBJ2-7,many,NA,TGCGCCAGCAGCCAACCAAACAGGGATTTTTTCTACGAGCAGTACTTC,CASSQPNRDFFYEQYF
TRBV6-1,TRBJ2-3,many,NA,TGTGCCAGCGGTCGAGATACGCAGTATTTT,CASGRDTQYF
TRBV7-9,TRBJ2-7,many,NA,TGTGCCAGCAGCAATGTAGTCTACGAGCAGTACTTC,CASSNVVYEQYF